Many counts were recorded for the clone carrying this TCR beta chain. Its specificity is not known. Germline CDR1 reads SGHTA; CDR2 reads FQGNSA. The CDR3 is 15 residues long. J was trimmed by 2 bases and V by 5 bases; bases with no gene match: 9. Unique molecular identifiers were incorporated when the TCRbeta library was constructed. TCRdb called the PCR reads again in MiXCR, with one record for every CDR3 protein. The repertoire has hundreds of thousands of distinct CDR3 sequences, 10% of them found once; the top ten carry around 2%. The data belong to a study of T-cell reconstitution after alpha-beta-depleted transplantation in children. General observations from the study: One year post-transplant, T-cell counts and diversity were largely derived from T cells produced anew. At around two months after transplant, the alpha-beta T cells were reportedly derived from several hundred expanded clones that came from non-depleted graft cells. Certain patients had high TCRbeta diversity at day 60, and it came from recipient T cells and thymic progenitors that survived.

The source of this sequence is a child aged 2-9 years with inherited bone marrow failure, due to receive a stem cell transplant. The sequencing here drew on PBMCs, taken before TCRalphabeta/CD19-depleted stem cell transplant. V gene TRBV7-2 combines with J gene TRBJ2-7; 7 bases are shared with TRBD2. CDR3 nucleotide sequence: TGTGCCAGCAGCACCCGGGGGGAGCGACCCTACGAGCAGTACTTC. It specifies CASSTRGERPYEQYF.